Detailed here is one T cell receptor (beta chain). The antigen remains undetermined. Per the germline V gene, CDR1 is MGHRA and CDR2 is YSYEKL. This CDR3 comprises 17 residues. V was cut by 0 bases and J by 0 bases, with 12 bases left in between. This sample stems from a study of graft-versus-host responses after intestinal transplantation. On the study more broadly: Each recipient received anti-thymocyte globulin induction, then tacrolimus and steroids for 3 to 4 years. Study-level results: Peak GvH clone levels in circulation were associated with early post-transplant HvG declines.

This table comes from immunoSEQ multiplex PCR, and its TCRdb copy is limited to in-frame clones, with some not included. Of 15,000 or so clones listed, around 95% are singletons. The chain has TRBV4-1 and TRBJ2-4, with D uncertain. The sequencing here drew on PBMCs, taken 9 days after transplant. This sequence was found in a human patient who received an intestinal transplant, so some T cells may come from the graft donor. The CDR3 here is CASSQEPLPLAKNIQYF. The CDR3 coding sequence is TGCGCCAGCAGCCAAGAACCGCTCCCACTAGCCAAAAACATTCAGTACTTC.